This TCR beta chain was profiled in a study of immune cell composition in non-small cell lung cancer. Study results and limitations: Clones >0.5% enriched in tumour were rarer in adenocarcinoma (roughly 35%) than squamous (roughly 75%). Dominant in vivo tumour-associated clones were not shown to share tumour-reactive sequences. Squamous lung tumours showed higher top 10 clone scores and clonality than adenocarcinomas.

Sequencing used immunoSEQ multiplex PCR; TCRdb keeps in-frame clones, though not all of them. The repertoire holds 2,500 to 3,000 clones, with approximately 81% as singletons. V was cut by 4 bases and J by 0 bases, with 8 bases left in between. CDR3 size: 14 residues. CDR1 is SGDLS, CDR2 YYNGEE, per germline. Notes on this clone: The antigen is undetermined.

The clonotype was recovered from a human donor with non-small cell lung cancer. Sequencing was performed on lung tumor tissue. The chain combines TRBV9 with TRBJ1-5; D unclear. CDR3 amino acids: CASSREYSNQPQHF. CDR3 DNA: TGTGCCAGCAGCCGGGAGTATAGCAATCAGCCCCAGCATTTT.